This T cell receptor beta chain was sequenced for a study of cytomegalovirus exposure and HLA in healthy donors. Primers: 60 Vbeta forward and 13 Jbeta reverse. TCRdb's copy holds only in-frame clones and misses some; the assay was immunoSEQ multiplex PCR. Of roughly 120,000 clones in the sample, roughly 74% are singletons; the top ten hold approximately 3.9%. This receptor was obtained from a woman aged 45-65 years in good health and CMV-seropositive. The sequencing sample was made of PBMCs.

CDR3 nucleotide sequence: TGTGCCAGTACACTAGCGGGGTTCCATGAGCAGTTCTTC. It translates to CASTLAGFHEQFF. The rearrangement uses TRBV19 and TRBJ2-1, with 10 nucleotides matching TRBD2. Germline V gene lookup returns CDR1 LNHDA and CDR2 SQIVND (reference sequence). With 7 bases clipped from V and 8 bases from J, the junction kept 5 bases outside the gene matches. This CDR3 has 13 amino acids.